The clone carrying this T cell receptor (beta chain) was detected ten times or more. This entry belongs to a study of lung T cells in sarcoidosis with Löfgren's syndrome. TCRdb re-called the reads with MiXCR, one entry per CDR3 protein. The table includes some 65,000 distinct CDR3 sequences, 21% detected once. The sequence derives from a human donor with sarcoidosis (Löfgren's syndrome or another form), or a control subject (not recorded which). The specimen was CD4+ T cells from PBMCs.

The CDR3 loop is CSARQGNTEAFF. The CDR3 DNA reads TGCAGTGCTCGACAGGGGAACACTGAAGCTTTCTTT. This sequence joins TRBV20-1 and TRBJ1-1; TRBD1 agrees at 7 bases. CDR3 length: 12 amino acids. V was clipped by 5 bases and J by 1 base; unmatched bases: 1. Germline V lookup: CDR1 DFQATT, CDR2 SNEGSKA (reference sequence).